This T cell receptor (beta chain) was sequenced during a study of response to subunit inactivated influenza vaccine. Notes on the study in general: Authors suggested seasonal influenza vaccinations each recruit few new T cells.

Using its own MiXCR run on the RT-PCR reads, TCRdb lists one record per CDR3 protein. Of around 480,000 distinct CDR3 sequences in the sample, 9.5% to 13% were seen once. The junction had 15 bases not matched to a gene; V was cut back by 5 bases and J by 11 bases. CDR3 length: 16 residues. CDR1 and CDR2 (germline): SGHVS, FQNEAQ. As regards this clonotype: Its specificity is not known.

The sequence came from a man in his fifties or sixties who received an inactivated influenza vaccine. The starting material was PBMCs from blood, obtained 40 to 50 days after vaccination. The V and J genes are TRBV7-8 and TRBJ1-5, with 10 positions matching TRBD1. The CDR3 DNA reads TGTGCCAGCAGCAAACACCCCGGGGACAGGGGCCAGACCCAGCATTTT. It translates to CASSKHPGDRGQTQHF.